This T cell receptor beta chain was captured by sequencing in a study of post-analysis software for immune sequencing data. Points from the study as a whole: Controls had significantly higher normalized Chao1 diversity than multiple sclerosis patients.

Unique molecular identifiers had been added to the TCR beta cDNA libraries. MiXCR was run by TCRdb on the PCR reads, yielding one entry per CDR3 protein. Of roughly 800,000 distinct CDR3 sequences listed, 35% to 55% are singletons. A few counts support this clonotype. Its target is not known. The sequenced sample was blood. This sequence originates from a girl under 18 with multiple sclerosis.

CDR3 amino acids: CASTPSRTQYF. In nucleotides, the CDR3 is TGTGCCAGCACCCCTTCGCGGACCCAGTACTTC. This chain joins TRBV6-1 and TRBJ2-5; D is undetermined. This CDR3 region has 11 residues. V was cut by 7 bases and J by 7 bases, with 10 bases left in between. Germline values: CDR1 MNHNS, CDR2 SASEGT.